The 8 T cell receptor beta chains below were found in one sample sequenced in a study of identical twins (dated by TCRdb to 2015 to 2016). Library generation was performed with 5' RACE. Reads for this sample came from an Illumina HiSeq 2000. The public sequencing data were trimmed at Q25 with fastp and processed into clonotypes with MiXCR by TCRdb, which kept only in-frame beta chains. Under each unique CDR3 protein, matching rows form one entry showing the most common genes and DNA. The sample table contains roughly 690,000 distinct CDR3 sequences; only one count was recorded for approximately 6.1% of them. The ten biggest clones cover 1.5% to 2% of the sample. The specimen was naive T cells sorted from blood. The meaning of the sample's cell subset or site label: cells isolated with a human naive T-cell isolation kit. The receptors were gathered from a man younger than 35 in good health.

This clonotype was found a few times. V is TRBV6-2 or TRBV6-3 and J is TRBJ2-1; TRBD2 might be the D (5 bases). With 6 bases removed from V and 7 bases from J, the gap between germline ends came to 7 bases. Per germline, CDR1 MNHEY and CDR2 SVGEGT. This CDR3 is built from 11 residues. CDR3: CASRRVNEQFF. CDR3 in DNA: TGTGCCAGCAGGAGGGTGAATGAGCAGTTCTTC.

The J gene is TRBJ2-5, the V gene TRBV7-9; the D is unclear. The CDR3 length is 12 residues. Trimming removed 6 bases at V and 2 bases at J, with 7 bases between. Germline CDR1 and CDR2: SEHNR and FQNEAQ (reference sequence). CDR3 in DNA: TGTGCCAGCAGAAAAGGACAAGAGACCCAGTACTTC. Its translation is CASRKGQETQYF.

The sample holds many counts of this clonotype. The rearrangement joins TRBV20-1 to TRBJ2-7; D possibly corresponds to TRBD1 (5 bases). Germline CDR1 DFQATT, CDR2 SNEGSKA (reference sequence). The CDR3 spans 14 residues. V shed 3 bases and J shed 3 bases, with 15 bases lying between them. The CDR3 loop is CSASARDGYYEQYF. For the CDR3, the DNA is TGCAGTGCTAGCGCCAGGGATGGCTACTACGAGCAGTACTTC.

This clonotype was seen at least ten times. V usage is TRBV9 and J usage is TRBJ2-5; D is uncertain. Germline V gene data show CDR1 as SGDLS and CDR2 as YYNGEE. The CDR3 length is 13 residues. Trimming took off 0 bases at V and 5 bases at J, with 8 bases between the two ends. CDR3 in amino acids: CASSVEQRETQYF. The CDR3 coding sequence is TGTGCCAGCAGCGTAGAACAGCGCGAGACCCAGTACTTC. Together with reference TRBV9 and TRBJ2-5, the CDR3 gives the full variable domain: DSGVTQTPKHLITATGQRVTLRCSPRSGDLSVYWYQQSLDQGLQFLIQYYNGEERAKGNILERFSAQQFPDLHSELNLSSLELGDSALYFCASSVEQRETQYFGPGTRLLVL.

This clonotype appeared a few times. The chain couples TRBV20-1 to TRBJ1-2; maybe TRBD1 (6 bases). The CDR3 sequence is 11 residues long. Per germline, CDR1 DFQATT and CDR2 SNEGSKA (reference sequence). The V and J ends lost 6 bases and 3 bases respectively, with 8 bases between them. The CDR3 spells CSAGGDYGYTF. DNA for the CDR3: TGCAGTGCAGGGGGAGACTATGGCTACACCTTC.

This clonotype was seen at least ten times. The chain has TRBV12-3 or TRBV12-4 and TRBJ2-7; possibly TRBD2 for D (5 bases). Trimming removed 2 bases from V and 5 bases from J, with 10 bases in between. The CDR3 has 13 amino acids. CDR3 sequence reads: CASSLKTTNEQYF. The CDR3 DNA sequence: TGTGCCAGCAGTTTAAAGACTACCAACGAGCAGTACTTC.

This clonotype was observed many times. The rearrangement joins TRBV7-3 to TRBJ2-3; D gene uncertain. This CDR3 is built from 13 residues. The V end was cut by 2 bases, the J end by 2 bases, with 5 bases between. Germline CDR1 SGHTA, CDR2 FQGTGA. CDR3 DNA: TGTGCCAGCAGCTTAGTCACCACAGATACGCAGTATTTT. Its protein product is CASSLVTTDTQYF.

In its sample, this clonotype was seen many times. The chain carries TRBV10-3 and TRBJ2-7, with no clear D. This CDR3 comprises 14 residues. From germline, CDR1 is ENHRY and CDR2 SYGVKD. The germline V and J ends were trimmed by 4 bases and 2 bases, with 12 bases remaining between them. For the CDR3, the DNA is TGTGCCATCAGTGGAACTACCACCCCCTACGAGCAGTACGTC. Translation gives CAISGTTTPYEQYV.